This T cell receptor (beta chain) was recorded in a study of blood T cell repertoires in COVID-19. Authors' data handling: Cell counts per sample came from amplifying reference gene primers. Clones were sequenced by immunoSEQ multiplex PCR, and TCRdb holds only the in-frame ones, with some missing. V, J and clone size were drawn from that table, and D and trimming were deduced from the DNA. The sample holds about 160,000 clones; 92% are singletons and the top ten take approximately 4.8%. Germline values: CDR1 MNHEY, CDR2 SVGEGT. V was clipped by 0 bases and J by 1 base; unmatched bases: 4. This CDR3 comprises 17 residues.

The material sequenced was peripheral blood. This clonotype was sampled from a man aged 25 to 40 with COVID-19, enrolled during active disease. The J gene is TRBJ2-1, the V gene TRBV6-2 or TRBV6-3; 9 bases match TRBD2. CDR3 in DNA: TGTGCCAGCAGTTACTCGGAGACTAGCGGTTCCTACAATGAGCAGTTCTTC. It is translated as CASSYSETSGSYNEQFF.